Here is one T cell receptor beta chain with its context. What this receptor recognizes is not known. Base-call qualities are not available, and no considerably larger clone is one nucleotide away. Including the terminal cysteine and phenylalanine, the CDR3 comprises 16 residues. Of all the DNA, just the CDR3 is kept, 48 bases in frame from base 1. The germline V gene yields SGHRS for CDR1 and YFSETQ for CDR2. The germline V end is reduced by 3 bases and the J end by 3 bases; junction bases left unmatched: 11. TCRdb names Illumina NovaSeq 6000 as the instrument used. TCRalpha and TCRbeta cDNA libraries were constructed by 5'RACE with constant-segment primers, with sample barcodes and unique molecular identifiers being introduced. RNA was extracted from every sample with Trizol reagent. Amplification of the libraries took two PCR steps, and the second step added a second sample barcode plus Illumina TruSeq adapters. The libraries were sequenced on an Illumina NovaSeq using 2 x 150 bp paired-end reads. As for how the authors treated the data: Demultiplexing of reads and collapsing into UMI-guided consensus sequences were performed with migec v1.2.7. With mixcr v2.1.11, UMI consensuses were aligned to TRA and TRB V and J templates and assembled into clonotypes. Clonotypes were classified as expanded or contracted when called significant by both edgeR and NoisET, with noise models trained on biological replicates. For edgeR calls, the thresholds were a false discovery rate-adjusted p below 0.01 and a log2 fold-change of 1. As an exploratory analysis of dynamics, PCA with hierarchical clustering was applied to max-normalized trajectories of the 1000 most abundant clonotypes. Separately sequenced CD4+ and CD8+ repertoires were used to assign a CD4 or CD8 phenotype to each responding clone. The public sequencing data were trimmed at Q25 with fastp and processed into clonotypes with MiXCR by TCRdb, which kept only in-frame beta chains. Entries that share a CDR3 protein sequence are merged under the most common genes and DNA. The V and J calls here are based on TCRdb, not the publication. A total of some 600,000 distinct CDR3 sequences appear in this sample, roughly 17% of them only once. About 7.5% of the sample is in the top ten clones.

Ficoll-Paque density gradient centrifugation was the method used to isolate PBMCs. These data come from a study of T-cell memory formation after mild COVID-19 (dated by TCRdb to the early 2020s). For context, the study as a whole: Most TCR sequence clusters were specific to one of the two donors. T-cell clones expanding and contracting after mild COVID-19 in two donors were tracked by longitudinal TCRalpha and TCRbeta repertoire sequencing. The cohort comprised two young, previously healthy adult volunteers, one female and one male.

Study-wide findings and limitations: Whether the second-wave clones peaking on day 37 were SARS-CoV-2 specific was not confirmed. The detection of some responding clones in pre-infection memory suggests that pre-existing cross-reactive memory T cells joined the SARS-CoV-2 response. From day 15 to 85, contracting clones showed balanced CD4/CD8 phenotypes, whereas a second wave of clones that expanded from day 15 to 37 leaned towards CD4+. Only a couple of mild cases were covered by the study, and larger cohorts that include severe cases with pre-infection samples were considered necessary. Contracting CD4+ clones turned up mainly in the CM and EM memory subsets, whereas EMRA was where CD8+ clones were enriched.

The chain is encoded by TRBV5-1 joined to TRBJ2-7, with 8 bases matching TRBD2. The clonotype originates from an adult woman who had mild COVID-19 (a few samples of this study predate the infection). The sample titles of this study are shuffled in the database, so cell type and time point are left out; the donor was told from shared clones. Material: PBMCs or a T cell subset sorted from them (not recorded which). The CDR3 loop reads CASSYTSGGRVYEQYF. The sequence in DNA is TGCGCCAGCAGCTATACTAGCGGAGGGCGAGTCTACGAGCAGTACTTC.